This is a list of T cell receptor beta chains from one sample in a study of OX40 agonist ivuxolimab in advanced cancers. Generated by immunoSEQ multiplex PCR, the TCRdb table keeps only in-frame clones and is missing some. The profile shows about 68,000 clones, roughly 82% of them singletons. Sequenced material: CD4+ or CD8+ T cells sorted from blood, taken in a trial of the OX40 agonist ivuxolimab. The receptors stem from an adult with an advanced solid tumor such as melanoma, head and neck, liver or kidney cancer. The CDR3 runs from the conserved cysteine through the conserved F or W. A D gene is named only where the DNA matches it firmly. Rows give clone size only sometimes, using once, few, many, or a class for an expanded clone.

cdr3_nt: TGTGCCAGCAGCCTAAAGAGCTCCTACGAGCAGTACTTC
cdr3_aa: CASSLKSSYEQYF
j_call: TRBJ2-7
clone_size: .
v_call: TRBV14
d_call: .

cdr3_nt: TGCGCCAGCAGCTCCCCGGGACTAGCGGCTAGGACCCAGTACTTC
cdr3_aa: CASSSPGLAARTQYF
j_call: TRBJ2-5
clone_size: .
v_call: TRBV5-1
d_call: TRBD2

cdr3_nt: TGTGCCAGTAGGGGGGGGAAGAGGTTCACGAACACTGAAGCTTTCTTT
cdr3_aa: CASRGGKRFTNTEAFF
j_call: TRBJ1-1
clone_size: .
v_call: TRBV19
d_call: .

cdr3_nt: TGTGCCGGGGGGGACAGCATGAACACTGAAGCTTTCTTT
cdr3_aa: CAGGDSMNTEAFF
j_call: TRBJ1-1
clone_size: .
v_call: TRBV28
d_call: TRBD1

cdr3_nt: TGTGCCAGCAGCTTTAAGTACGAGCAGTACTTC
cdr3_aa: CASSFKYEQYF
j_call: TRBJ2-7
clone_size: .
v_call: TRBV5-6
d_call: .

cdr3_nt: TGCGCCAGCAGCTTGGACGGGGCGGGTAATGAGCAGTTCTTC
cdr3_aa: CASSLDGAGNEQFF
j_call: TRBJ2-1
clone_size: .
v_call: TRBV5-1
d_call: .

cdr3_nt: TGTGCCAGCAGCTTGGGGACAGGGCACCAAGAGACCCAGTACTTC
cdr3_aa: CASSLGTGHQETQYF
j_call: TRBJ2-5
clone_size: .
v_call: TRBV7-7
d_call: TRBD1

cdr3_nt: TGTGCCAGCAGCTTAAACCTACGGGACAGGACTGCCGGCTACACCTTC
cdr3_aa: CASSLNLRDRTAGYTF
j_call: TRBJ1-2
clone_size: .
v_call: TRBV7-2
d_call: TRBD1

cdr3_nt: TGTGCCAGCAGTTCACAGGGAGACTATGGCTACACCTTC
cdr3_aa: CASSSQGDYGYTF
j_call: TRBJ1-2
clone_size: .
v_call: TRBV7-9
d_call: .

cdr3_nt: TGCGCCAGCAGTGAGACGGGGAACACTGAAGCTTTCTTT
cdr3_aa: CASSETGNTEAFF
j_call: TRBJ1-1
clone_size: once
v_call: TRBV10-2
d_call: .

cdr3_nt: TGCGCCAGCAGCTTGAGGGTCGGGTACGAGCAGTACTTC
cdr3_aa: CASSLRVGYEQYF
j_call: TRBJ2-7
clone_size: .
v_call: TRBV5-1
d_call: .

cdr3_nt: TGTGCCAGCAACCAGCGGAGCGAAGAGACCCAGTACTTC
cdr3_aa: CASNQRSEETQYF
j_call: TRBJ2-5
clone_size: .
v_call: TRBV9
d_call: .